The 31 T cell receptor beta chains given below trace back to one sample, sequenced in a study of response to subunit inactivated influenza vaccine. MiXCR was run by TCRdb on the RT-PCR reads, yielding one entry per CDR3 protein. This sample has roughly 700,000 distinct CDR3 sequences, with approximately 15% found just once. The sequences come from PBMCs from blood, collected less than 15 days before vaccination. These TCRs come from a man in his forties or fifties who received an inactivated influenza vaccine.

This clonotype was counted at least ten times. The V and J genes are TRBV5-1 and TRBJ2-2, with 10 nucleotides matching TRBD2. The V gene end was trimmed by 4 bases and the J gene end by 6 bases; junction bases not matched to a gene: 6. The CDR3 covers 15 residues. Germline-derived CDR1 and CDR2 are SGHRS and YFSETQ. CDR3 sequence: CASSLIAGGAGELFF. The CDR3 DNA is TGCGCCAGCAGCCTCATAGCGGGAGGCGCCGGGGAGCTGTTTTTT.

This clonotype was detected ten times or more. This chain joins TRBV12-3 or TRBV12-4 and TRBJ2-7, with 7 bases lining up with TRBD1. Losses at the gene ends were 0 bases for V and 2 bases for J; bases not matched to a gene: 1. The CDR3 has 14 residues. CDR3 nucleotide sequence: TGTGCCAGCAGTTTAGCCAGGGGGACCTACGAGCAGTACTTC. Residues: CASSLARGTYEQYF.

This clonotype has at least ten counts. This rearrangement joins TRBV12-3 or TRBV12-4 to TRBJ2-5; 8 nucleotides match TRBD2. The CDR3 totals 15 residues. The J segment lost 5 bases and the V segment lost 6 bases, leaving 11 bases of the junction unmatched. The CDR3 is CASSLNSGVYETQYF. CDR3 bases: TGTGCCAGCAGCCTAAATAGCGGGGTCTACGAGACCCAGTACTTC.

This clonotype was seen a few times. This chain connects TRBV7-2 to TRBJ1-3; D is possibly TRBD1 (5 bases). Germline CDR1 is SGHTA and CDR2 is FQGNSA. V shed 2 bases and J shed 0 bases, with 14 bases lying between them. This CDR3 is built from 17 residues. The CDR3 sequence is CASSLQGIRSSGNTIYF. In nucleotides, the CDR3 is TGTGCCAGCAGCTTACAGGGTATAAGGAGCTCTGGAAACACCATATATTTT.

The chain combines TRBV3-1 with TRBJ1-6; D perhaps matches TRBD1 (5 bases). CDR1 is LGHDT, CDR2 YNNKEL, per germline (reference sequence). The V end was cut by 0 bases, the J end by 0 bases, with 9 bases between. This CDR3 comprises 17 residues. This CDR3 is CASSQDWGNSYNSPLHF. Written as DNA, the CDR3 is TGTGCCAGCAGCCAAGATTGGGGGAACTCCTATAATTCACCCCTCCACTTT.

Only a few counts were recorded for this clonotype. J is TRBJ1-1 and V is TRBV11-1, with D maybe TRBD1 (5 bases). The germline V and J ends were trimmed by 8 bases and 0 bases, with 22 bases remaining between them. Germline lookup yields CDR1 SGHAT and CDR2 FQDESV (reference sequence). This CDR3 comprises 17 residues. The CDR3 coding sequence is TGTGCCAGCGGTAAGGGGCCAGACTGGGATATGAACACTGAAGCTTTCTTT. As protein: CASGKGPDWDMNTEAFF. Complete variable domain (other parts from reference TRBV11-1 and TRBJ1-1): EAEVAQSPRYKITEKSQAVAFWCDPISGHATLYWYRQILGQGPELLVQFQDESVVDDSQLPKDRFSAERLKGVDSTLKIQPAELGDSAMYLCASGKGPDWDMNTEAFFGQGTRLTVV.

CDR3 sequence reads: CASSQTGIQETQYF. CDR3 DNA: TGTGCCAGCAGCCAAACAGGAATTCAAGAGACCCAGTACTTC. J is TRBJ2-5 and V is TRBV7-2, with D perhaps TRBD1 (5 bases). Deletions cut 5 bases from V and 2 bases from J, with 12 bases between. CDR3 length equals 14 residues. The germline gives CDR1 SGHTA, CDR2 FQGNSA.

This clonotype occurred many times. This rearrangement joins TRBV4-3 to TRBJ1-2; perhaps TRBD1 as D (5 bases). Germline loops: CDR1 LGHNA, CDR2 YSLEER. V was shortened by 8 bases and J by 4 bases, with 17 bases between the two germline ends. This CDR3 is built from 14 residues. CDR3 residues: CASSTGSRGYGYTF. In DNA, the CDR3 is TGCGCCAGCTCTACGGGTTCAAGGGGCTATGGCTACACCTTC.

In this sample, this clonotype turned up many times. This chain connects TRBV10-2 to TRBJ2-3, with TRBD2 matching 12 bases. V lost 8 bases, J lost 4 bases, and 16 bases stayed unmatched. The germline V gene encodes CDR1 WSHSY and CDR2 SAAADI. CDR3 length equals 18 residues. The CDR3 reads CASAPGLAGPTGADTQYF. The CDR3, as DNA: TGCGCCAGCGCTCCGGGACTAGCGGGTCCCACTGGCGCAGATACGCAGTATTTT.

This clonotype appeared a few times. V gene TRBV11-2 combines with J gene TRBJ2-2; tentative D call: TRBD1 (5 bases). With 5 bases removed from V and 5 bases from J, the gap between germline ends came to 12 bases. Germline values: CDR1 SGHAT, CDR2 FQNNGV. The CDR3 has 14 amino acids. The CDR3 here is CASSLRQITGELFF. The CDR3 coding sequence is TGTGCCAGCAGCCTCCGACAGATTACCGGGGAGCTGTTTTTT.

This clonotype was found many times. The V gene is TRBV10-3, the J gene TRBJ2-7, with D perhaps matching TRBD2 (5 bases). The CDR3 spans 11 residues. The germline gives CDR1 ENHRY, CDR2 SYGVKD. V lost 6 bases and J 6 bases, leaving 9 bases between the germline ends. CDR3 nucleotide sequence: TGTGCCATCAGCCGAGGGAGCGAGCAGTACTTC. It yields the protein CAISRGSEQYF.

This clonotype was seen more than once but under ten times. V and J are TRBV15 and TRBJ2-2; 8 bases fit TRBD1. Germline V gene lookup returns CDR1 LNHNV and CDR2 YYDKDF (reference sequence). V lost 3 bases and J lost 2; bases outside the gene matches: 5. The CDR3 loop spans 16 amino acids. CDR3 sequence reads: CATSRGQALNTGELFF. CDR3 coding DNA: TGTGCCACCAGCAGGGGACAGGCCCTTAACACCGGGGAGCTGTTTTTT. Full variable domain (remainder filled in from reference TRBV15 and TRBJ2-2): DAMVIQNPRYQVTQFGKPVTLSCSQTLNHNVMYWYQQKSSQAPKLLFHYYDKDFNNEADTPDNFQSRRPNTSFCFLDIRSPGLGDTAMYLCATSRGQALNTGELFFGEGSRLTVL.

This chain links TRBV2 with TRBJ2-2; tentatively, D is TRBD1 (6 bases). This CDR3 region has 17 residues. Trimming cost V 8 bases and J 1 base, with 20 bases left between them. CDR1 and CDR2 from the germline V gene are SNHLY and FYNNEI. The DNA of the CDR3 is TGTGCCAGCCGGTCCTGGAGGAACAGGGAGAACACCGGGGAGCTGTTTTTT. This gives the protein CASRSWRNRENTGELFF.

This clonotype was picked up a small number of times. The chain links TRBV4-2 to TRBJ2-3, with 8 bases that match TRBD1. J gave up 14 bases and V 0 bases, and 4 bases lay outside the gene matches. CDR1 is LGHNA and CDR2 is YNFKEQ in the germline V gene. The CDR3 length is 12 residues. CDR3 bases: TGTGCCAGCAGCCAAGATCGGGACAGGACGTATTTT. The encoded protein is CASSQDRDRTYF.

Many counts were recorded for this clonotype. This chain links TRBV10-3 with TRBJ1-1; D is perhaps TRBD1 (6 bases). The length of the CDR3 is 14 residues. The germline gives CDR1 ENHRY, CDR2 SYGVKD. Between the trimmed V and J ends, which lost 5 bases and 8 bases, there was a span of 18 bases. CDR3 sequence (DNA): TGTGCCATCAGTTCTGGCAGGGGACTTGAGGAAGCTTTCTTT. Its translation is CAISSGRGLEEAFF.

This clonotype appeared a few times. The J gene is TRBJ1-1, the V gene TRBV10-3; D possibly corresponds to TRBD1 (5 bases). Trimming pared 3 bases from V and 7 bases from J, leaving 15 bases between. In germline, CDR1 is ENHRY, CDR2 SYGVKD. The CDR3 is 14 amino acids. For the CDR3, the DNA is TGTGCCATCAGTGAACCCAGGGAGGCTGGTGAAGCTTTCTTT. This gives the protein CAISEPREAGEAFF.

The chain carries TRBV20-1 and TRBJ2-1; 9 bases match TRBD2. CDR3 size: 15 residues. After removal of 3 bases from V and 4 bases from J, the junction contained 7 bases not matched to a gene. Germline CDR1 reads DFQATT; CDR2 reads SNEGSKA (reference sequence). The chain's CDR3 is CSASRAGGPYNEQFF. In DNA form, the CDR3 reads TGCAGTGCTAGTCGGGCGGGAGGGCCGTACAATGAGCAGTTCTTC.

J is TRBJ2-5 and V is TRBV5-1; 7 nucleotides line up with TRBD2. CDR3 length: 13 amino acids. Per the germline V gene, CDR1 is SGHRS and CDR2 is YFSETQ. Germline trimming cut 7 bases from V and 5 bases from J; bases unmatched to any gene: 8. The CDR3 nucleotides read TGCGCCAGCGGGCGGGAGATGGAGGAGACCCAGTACTTC. Translated: CASGREMEETQYF.

This clonotype was counted once. This chain links TRBV4-3 with TRBJ2-1; 7 bases align to TRBD1. V trimming: 1 base; J trimming: 2 bases; junction bases outside the gene matches: 5. Germline V gives CDR1 LGHNA, CDR2 YSLEER. There are 16 residues in the CDR3. This chain's CDR3 is CASSQGGQGAYNEQFF. The CDR3 DNA reads as TGCGCCAGCAGCCAAGGCGGCCAGGGGGCCTACAATGAGCAGTTCTTC.

This clonotype was seen ten or more times. The chain recombines TRBV4-1 with TRBJ2-7, with a weak D call TRBD2 (6 bases). The CDR3 contains 17 residues. Germline-derived CDR1 and CDR2 are MGHRA and YSYEKL. Trimming took 0 bases from V and 3 from J, leaving 18 bases between them. Written as DNA, the CDR3 is TGCGCCAGCAGCCAAGATGAGACAGCGGGCAACCACTACGAGCAGTACTTC. Translating it yields CASSQDETAGNHYEQYF.

The chain employs TRBV5-1 and TRBJ2-5, with D unclear. CDR3 length: 14 residues. Per germline, CDR1 SGHRS and CDR2 YFSETQ. The V and J ends lost 2 bases and 6 bases respectively, with 14 bases between them. The chain's CDR3 is CASSFLFVGQTQYF. The CDR3 DNA follows: TGCGCCAGCAGCTTCTTGTTCGTAGGGCAGACCCAGTACTTC.

Only a few counts were recorded for this clonotype. The genes are TRBV25-1 and TRBJ1-2; 12 nucleotides line up with TRBD1. CDR1 is MGHDK, CDR2 SYGVNS, per germline. V lost 4 bases and J lost 5; bases outside the gene matches: 8. The CDR3 runs to 16 residues. CDR3 in DNA: TGTGCCAGCAGTGGAGGGACAGGGGGCGAAAGATATGGCTACACCTTC. Translating gives CASSGGTGGERYGYTF.

The V call is TRBV6-2 or TRBV6-3, the J call TRBJ2-3, with 8 positions matching TRBD2. V dropped 4 bases and J dropped 9; count of bases not matched to a gene: 12. The CDR3 is 15 amino acids. Germline V gives CDR1 MNHEY, CDR2 SVGEGT. The CDR3 region is CASSLPGLGARTQYF. DNA of the CDR3: TGTGCCAGCAGTTTGCCGGGACTAGGGGCGAGGACGCAGTATTTT.

This clonotype was seen a handful of times. The rearrangement joins TRBV4-3 to TRBJ2-7; 8 bases are a match to TRBD1. CDR1 is LGHNA and CDR2 is YSLEER in the germline V gene. V shed 0 bases, J shed 3 bases, and the junction held 4 bases outside the gene matches. This CDR3 contains 15 residues. DNA for the CDR3: TGCGCCAGCAGCCAAGATCGACAGGGGTACTACGAGCAGTACTTC. As protein: CASSQDRQGYYEQYF.

J is TRBJ2-7 and V is TRBV10-3; a weak D match, TRBD2 (6 bases). Germline V gene data show CDR1 as ENHRY and CDR2 as SYGVKD. This CDR3 spans 17 amino acids. The V end was cut by 3 bases, the J end by 6 bases, with 24 bases between. The CDR3 loop is CAISDPPFSAGSLEQYF. In DNA form, the CDR3 reads TGTGCCATCAGTGACCCCCCGTTCTCAGCGGGTTCCCTCGAGCAGTACTTC.

This clonotype was observed a handful of times. The genes are TRBV11-2 and TRBJ2-3; 10 positions match TRBD2. The CDR3 spans 15 residues. Germline loops: CDR1 SGHAT, CDR2 FQNNGV. The V gene end was trimmed by 6 bases and the J gene end by 4 bases; junction bases not matched to a gene: 7. In DNA form, the CDR3 reads TGTGCCAGCAGACGAAGCGGGGGGGCGGCAGATACGCAGTATTTT. Translation gives CASRRSGGAADTQYF.

V usage is TRBV12-3 or TRBV12-4 and J usage is TRBJ1-4; D is perhaps TRBD1 (5 bases). The CDR3 sequence is 14 residues long. Trimming removed 5 bases at V and 3 bases at J, with 10 bases between. The CDR3 bases are TGTGCCAGCAGTCCCAGGGTAGCTAATGAAAAACTGTTTTTT. Encoded protein: CASSPRVANEKLFF.

This clonotype was seen at least ten times. The rearrangement links TRBV11-2 to TRBJ2-7, with D unclear. CDR1 is SGHAT and CDR2 is FQNNGV in the germline V gene. The CDR3 loop spans 11 amino acids. V was pared by 4 bases and J by 7 bases, with 8 bases between. This CDR3 is CASSSTREQYF. The CDR3 nucleotides read TGTGCCAGCAGCTCTACACGTGAGCAGTACTTC.

V gene TRBV12-3 or TRBV12-4 combines with J gene TRBJ2-3; D gene unclear. This CDR3 contains 14 residues. Deletions cut 6 bases from V and 7 bases from J, with 17 bases between. The CDR3 loop is CASSLLETLNTQYF. As DNA, the CDR3 is TGTGCCAGCAGCTTACTTGAAACCCTTAATACGCAGTATTTT.

This clonotype was detected ten times or more. The J gene is TRBJ2-7, the V gene TRBV5-5; possibly TRBD1 for D (6 bases). This CDR3 is built from 14 residues. Germline V gives CDR1 SGHKS, CDR2 YYEKEE (reference sequence). Trimming left V 3 bases short and J 4 bases short, with 14 bases between. The CDR3 DNA is TGTGCCAGCAGCTGGGCTCAACAGGGATACGAGCAGTACTTC. Protein product: CASSWAQQGYEQYF.

This clonotype was seen more than once but under ten times. The chain carries TRBV4-3 and TRBJ2-7; 12 bases align to TRBD2. Germline CDR1 is LGHNA and CDR2 is YSLEER. The junction had 10 bases not matched to a gene; V was cut back by 2 bases and J by 2 bases. The CDR3 loop spans 18 amino acids. Here the CDR3 DNA reads TGCGCCAGCAGCCAACATCCCGGCCTAGCGGGGGGGGCCTACGAGCAGTACTTC. Translating it yields CASSQHPGLAGGAYEQYF.